The 23 T cell receptor beta chains in this list originate from one sample, sequenced in a study of blood T cell repertoires in COVID-19. The method was immunoSEQ multiplex PCR; TCRdb's version includes in-frame clones alone and lacks a portion of them. The table has some 97,000 clones, around four fifths seen once. The sequencing input was peripheral blood. Receptors were obtained from a woman aged 65 to 85 with acute or convalescent COVID-19.

This rearrangement joins TRBV5-1 to TRBJ1-4; weak D call: TRBD1 (6 bases). Trimming left V 2 bases short and J 0 bases short, with 11 bases between. In germline, CDR1 is SGHRS, CDR2 YFSETQ. The CDR3 contains 16 residues. CDR3 DNA sequence: TGCGCCAGCAGCTTCGGGACACCCTCAACTAATGAAAAACTGTTTTTT. Its protein is CASSFGTPSTNEKLFF. The whole variable domain, remainder taken from reference TRBV5-1 and TRBJ1-4, is KAGVTQTPRYLIKTRGQQVTLSCSPISGHRSVSWYQQTPGQGLQFLFEYFSETQRNKGNFPGRFSGRQFSNSRSEMNVSTLELGDSALYLCASSFGTPSTNEKLFFGSGTQLSVL.

This clone was recorded a few times. The rearrangement links TRBV6-4 to TRBJ2-3; 7 bases map to TRBD2. The CDR3 consists of 15 residues. Germline CDR1 is MRHNA and CDR2 is SNTAGT. The J segment lost 0 bases and the V segment lost 6 bases, leaving 6 bases of the junction unmatched. CDR3 region: CASSKLSGSTDTQYF. The CDR3, as DNA: TGTGCCAGCAGCAAGCTTAGCGGGAGCACAGATACGCAGTATTTT.

The genes are TRBV2 and TRBJ2-5; D not certain. The CDR3 has 11 residues. Trimming removed 2 bases from V and 4 bases from J, with 2 bases in between. CDR1 is SNHLY and CDR2 is FYNNEI in the germline V gene. The CDR3 spells CASSERETQYF. CDR3 coding DNA: TGTGCCAGCAGTGAACGAGAGACCCAGTACTTC.

J is TRBJ1-2 and V is TRBV5-3; 8 nucleotides line up with TRBD1. TRBV5-3 falls under the ORF class, with uncertain function. Trimming removed 3 bases from V and 9 bases from J; junction bases left unmatched: 13. The CDR3 spans 15 residues. The CDR3 here is CARSSRQGREGSYTF. For the CDR3, the DNA is TGTGCCAGAAGCTCCCGACAGGGGAGAGAAGGGAGCTACACCTTC.

This clone has just a few counts. The CDR3 protein is CASSLAASGEQYF. The CDR3 bases are TGTGCCAGCAGCTTAGCGGCGTCGGGCGAGCAGTACTTC. The chain has TRBV7-6 and TRBJ2-7; D is unresolved. This CDR3 contains 13 residues. Trimming cost V 0 bases and J 6 bases, with 9 bases left between them. Germline CDR1 is SGHVS and CDR2 is FNYEAQ.

The chain uses TRBV10-2 and TRBJ2-3; 8 bases map to TRBD2. V lost 0 bases, J lost 1 base, and 6 bases stayed unmatched. CDR1 is WSHSY and CDR2 is SAAADI in the germline V gene. This CDR3 has 17 residues. CDR3 coding DNA: TGCGCCAGCAGTGAGTCCCGCGGGGGGCCTGGCACAGATACGCAGTATTTT. This codes for CASSESRGGPGTDTQYF.

This chain's CDR3 is CASRDRDESGANVLTF. In DNA, the CDR3 is TGTGCCTCCCGGGACAGGGATGAATCTGGGGCCAACGTCCTGACTTTC. The chain employs TRBV19 and TRBJ2-6; 9 positions match TRBD1. This CDR3 contains 16 residues. Trimming cost V 11 bases and J 1 base; bases outside gene matches: 9. CDR1 and CDR2 from the germline V gene are LNHDA and SQIVND (reference sequence).

This clone was counted a few times. The CDR3 DNA reads TGTGCCAGCAGGAAGGGGGAAAACGGCCATAATGAGCAGTTCTTC. This sequence encodes CASRKGENGHNEQFF. The V call is TRBV6-5, the J call TRBJ2-1; TRBD1 is a possible D gene (6 bases). The germline V and J ends were trimmed by 6 bases and 7 bases, with 19 bases remaining between them. The CDR3 is 15 residues long. The germline V gene encodes CDR1 MNHEY and CDR2 SVGAGI.

This clone was detected many times. V and J are TRBV7-8 and TRBJ1-5; 7 nucleotides line up with TRBD1. Trimming took 2 bases from V and 0 from J; bases not matched to a gene: 13. Germline V gene lookup returns CDR1 SGHVS and CDR2 FQNEAQ. This CDR3 is 19 amino acids long. As DNA, the CDR3 is TGTGCCAGCAGCTTATCCACGACAGGGTCCACCTATAGCAATCAGCCCCAGCATTTT. It translates to CASSLSTTGSTYSNQPQHF.

The V and J genes are TRBV3-1 (or the pseudogene TRBV3-2) and TRBJ1-1; D perhaps matches TRBD1 (5 bases). The CDR3 consists of 15 residues. Germline loops: CDR1 LGHDT, CDR2 YNNKEL (reference sequence). V lost 0 bases and J lost 5, with 13 bases in between. The DNA of the CDR3 is TGTGCCAGCAGCCAAGAATGGGGCGCGGGGACTGAAGCTTTCTTT. Translating it yields CASSQEWGAGTEAFF.

The chain recombines TRBV27 with TRBJ2-1, with D unresolved. Germline loops: CDR1 MNHEY, CDR2 SMNVEV (reference sequence). V was pared by 6 bases and J by 10 bases, with 10 bases between. The CDR3 is 11 amino acids. The CDR3 nucleotides are TGTGCCAGCAGCCTCCCAGGCGAGCAGTTCTTC. Its protein product is CASSLPGEQFF.

V gene TRBV19 combines with J gene TRBJ2-3, with a tentative D call TRBD2 (5 bases). The germline CDR1 and CDR2 sequences are LNHDA and SQIVND (reference sequence). Trimming took off 0 bases at V and 4 bases at J, with 11 bases between the two ends. The CDR3 loop spans 15 amino acids. The CDR3 loop is CASSIELRRSDTQYF. CDR3 DNA sequence: TGTGCCAGTAGTATAGAGCTTAGGAGGTCAGATACGCAGTATTTT. Variable domain in full (rest from reference TRBV19 and TRBJ2-3): DGGITQSPKYLFRKEGQNVTLSCEQNLNHDAMYWYRQDPGQGLRLIYYSQIVNDFQKGDIAEGYSVSREKKESFPLTVTSAQKNPTAFYLCASSIELRRSDTQYFGPGTRLTVL.

The gene calls are TRBV5-4 and TRBJ2-2, with D unclear. Trimming removed 4 bases from V and 6 bases from J, with 13 bases in between. The CDR3 extends over 14 amino acids. Germline-derived CDR1 and CDR2 are SGHNT and YYREEE (reference sequence). CDR3 nucleotide sequence: TGTGCCAGCAGCCGCCTTTCGAGCGCCGGGGAGCTGTTTTTT. This translates into CASSRLSSAGELFF.

The chain employs TRBV6-2 or TRBV6-3 and TRBJ1-1; 8 bases agree with TRBD1. J gave up 3 bases and V 5 bases, and 11 bases lay outside the gene matches. The CDR3 covers 16 residues. The germline V gene encodes CDR1 MNHEY and CDR2 SVGEGT. Here the CDR3 DNA reads TGTGCCAGCAGTCACCTATGGGGCAGGGGGCACACTGAAGCTTTCTTT. It translates to CASSHLWGRGHTEAFF.

This sequence joins TRBV5-1 and TRBJ1-2, with D tentatively TRBD1 (6 bases). The V gene lost 0 bases and the J gene lost 8 bases, with 23 bases spanning the gap. The CDR3 length is 17 residues. Germline CDR1 and CDR2: SGHRS and YFSETQ. CDR3 protein: CASSLGPPSTGGRGYTF. CDR3 nucleotides: TGCGCCAGCAGCTTGGGGCCCCCTTCGACAGGCGGTAGGGGCTACACCTTC.

The DNA for the CDR3 is TGTGCCAGCAGTTACTCTTGGCCAGATCCGACTGAAGCTTTCTTT. It codes for CASSYSWPDPTEAFF. The chain links TRBV6-6 to TRBJ1-1; D is unclear. V lost 0 bases and J lost 5, with 13 bases in between. CDR1 and CDR2 from the germline V gene are MNHNY and SVGAGI (reference sequence). The CDR3 sequence is 15 residues long.

The chain is built from TRBV19 and TRBJ2-3, with a possible D match to TRBD1 (6 bases). The germline V gene has CDR1 LNHDA and CDR2 SQIVND (reference sequence). The CDR3 spans 15 residues. V shed 5 bases and J shed 0 bases, with 12 bases lying between them. The CDR3 DNA follows: TGTGCCAGTAGTTTCGGACAGACTAGCACAGATACGCAGTATTTT. It is translated as CASSFGQTSTDTQYF. Looking up the rest from reference TRBV19 and TRBJ2-3 gives the full variable domain: DGGITQSPKYLFRKEGQNVTLSCEQNLNHDAMYWYRQDPGQGLRLIYYSQIVNDFQKGDIAEGYSVSREKKESFPLTVTSAQKNPTAFYLCASSFGQTSTDTQYFGPGTRLTVL.

CDR3 in amino acids: CASMDRATYEQYV. The CDR3 region has the DNA TGTGCCAGCATGGACAGGGCCACCTACGAGCAGTACGTC. V gene TRBV5-8 combines with J gene TRBJ2-7; 8 nucleotides align to TRBD1. The CDR3 totals 13 residues. V lost 6 bases and J lost 2; bases outside the gene matches: 4. Germline V gene data show CDR1 as SGHTS and CDR2 as YDEGEE.

This clone appeared once. The V gene is TRBV2, the J gene TRBJ2-3, with D possibly TRBD1 on 6 matching bases. The CDR3 totals 11 residues. V was cut by 6 bases and J by 8 bases, with 9 bases left in between. Germline V gene sequence: CDR1 SNHLY, CDR2 FYNNEI. The DNA of the CDR3 is TGTGCCAGCAGGGTACAGGGTACGCAGTATTTT. Translated, it gives CASRVQGTQYF.

The DNA of the CDR3 is TGTGCCAGCAGTTTAAGACAGGGCCCAGATACGCAGTATTTT. This codes for CASSLRQGPDTQYF. The chain is built from TRBV5-4 and TRBJ2-3, with 7 bases matching TRBD1. Germline-derived CDR1 and CDR2 are SGHNT and YYREEE (reference sequence). The J segment lost 4 bases and the V segment lost 5 bases, leaving 7 bases of the junction unmatched. The CDR3 has 14 residues.

The rearrangement uses TRBV18 and TRBJ1-4, with TRBD1 as a possible D gene (5 bases). The CDR3 runs 15 residues. Germline values: CDR1 KGHSH, CDR2 LQKENI. Between the trimmed V and J ends, which lost 5 bases and 0 bases, there was a span of 10 bases. DNA of the CDR3: TGTGCCAGCTCAAAAGAGACAGCAACTAATGAAAAACTGTTTTTT. It encodes CASSKETATNEKLFF.

J is TRBJ2-5 and V is TRBV18; TRBD1 matches at 8 bases. The germline V gene has CDR1 KGHSH and CDR2 LQKENI. The CDR3 covers 16 residues. After removal of 6 bases from V and 2 bases from J, the junction contained 11 bases not matched to a gene. The CDR3 DNA is TGTGCCAGCTCCCCTAGGACAGGGCCCGCTCAAGAGACCCAGTACTTC. Translated: CASSPRTGPAQETQYF.

This chain joins TRBV4-1 and TRBJ2-2, with 12 bases that match TRBD2. The germline CDR1 and CDR2 sequences are MGHRA and YSYEKL. V was pared by 2 bases and J by 7 bases, with 5 bases of the junction left unmatched. The CDR3 covers 16 residues. This CDR3 is CASSQPGLAGLGELFF. CDR3 in DNA: TGCGCCAGCAGCCAACCGGGACTAGCGGGTCTCGGGGAGCTGTTTTTT.